The clone carrying this T cell receptor (beta chain) was found many times. Its specificity is not known. The CDR3 covers 16 residues. Germline-derived CDR1 and CDR2 are MNHEY and SVGEGT. Germline trimming cut 2 bases from V and 3 bases from J; bases unmatched to any gene: 6. This specimen comes from a study of human T cells and chemical hapten exposure. Study information: Slight differences in pooled library volume were the main source of varying TCR yields across samples. Broader study findings: Among TCRs, those above 1 in 1000 frequency were unaffected by DPC sensitization.

Specified time point: healthy volunteer bleed at 6 weeks. The starting material, unfractionated whole blood, was used for total RNA extraction. Library construction involved attaching unique molecular identifiers to individual cDNA molecules, which allowed quantitative, reproducible TCR counting. The authors' processing: Counting gave a median of 95,638 TCRs per sample, with values ranging from about 20,000 to 750,000. TCRdb re-called the RACE reads through MiXCR, storing one row per CDR3 protein. These V and J calls derive from TCRdb rather than the authors' analysis. In the table there are 30,000 to 35,000 distinct CDR3 sequences, less than 5.5% of which are singletons.

Sequenced material: whole blood. The sequence was obtained from a human donor in good health. Some clones in this sample may be carry-over from other donors' samples. The V gene is TRBV6-2 or TRBV6-3, the J gene TRBJ1-1; 10 positions agree with TRBD1. CDR3 in DNA: TGTGCCAGCAGTTACCGGACAGGGGGTCATCACACTGAAGCTTTCTTT. It specifies CASSYRTGGHHTEAFF.